These 9 T cell receptor beta chains were all obtained from the same sample, sequenced in a study of T cells after yellow fever vaccination (dated by TCRdb to about 2019). This specimen's treatment or condition label, per the study, means: live attenuated yellow fever vaccine strain. The library came from 5' RACE. Sequencing took place on an Illumina HiSeq 2500. In TCRdb, the public reads were trimmed at Q25 with fastp and aligned with MiXCR, with productive beta chains retained. Merged by CDR3 protein, the rows form single entries marked with the most common genes and DNA. The sample includes tens of thousands of distinct CDR3 sequences, with 6% to 7.5% observed a single time. The leading ten clones occupy 36% of the sample. This sample comprised CD8+ T cells sorted from PBMCs, obtained 15 days after the yellow fever booster vaccination. The receptor set was obtained from a man aged 25-45 years who received the YFV17D yellow fever vaccine.

This clonotype was seen many times. The chain uses TRBV4-2 and TRBJ2-7; 9 bases are shared with TRBD2. Germline V CDR1 and CDR2: LGHNA, YNFKEQ. The CDR3 is 16 amino acids. V shed 1 base, J shed 3 bases, and the junction held 7 bases outside the gene matches. CDR3 protein: CASSQVAGGPVYEQYF. Here the CDR3 DNA reads TGTGCCAGCAGCCAAGTCGCGGGAGGGCCCGTCTACGAGCAGTACTTC.

This clonotype appeared many times. This sequence joins TRBV9 and TRBJ2-1, with D possibly matching TRBD2 (5 bases). The CDR3 length is 13 residues. Trimming shortened V by 4 bases and J by 4 bases, and 9 bases separated the two germline ends. The germline V gene encodes CDR1 SGDLS and CDR2 YYNGEE. CDR3 protein: CASSLPGYNEQFF. CDR3 DNA sequence: TGTGCCAGCAGCTTACCGGGGTACAATGAGCAGTTCTTC.

This clonotype was recorded many times. J is TRBJ2-5 and V is TRBV5-1, with TRBD2 as a possible D gene (5 bases). The V gene lost 3 bases and the J gene lost 3 bases, with 15 bases spanning the gap. Germline V lookup: CDR1 SGHRS, CDR2 YFSETQ. CDR3 length equals 15 residues. The CDR3 sequence: CASSYGPDGEETQYF. The DNA of the CDR3 is TGCGCCAGCAGCTATGGTCCCGACGGGGAAGAGACCCAGTACTTC.

This clonotype was seen repeatedly, ten times or more. The rearrangement uses TRBV12-3 or TRBV12-4 and TRBJ2-7; 8 bases line up with TRBD2. V gave up 8 bases and J gave up 6 bases; unmatched junction bases: 9. The CDR3 runs to 13 residues. This CDR3 is CASWGAGDGEQYF. CDR3 in DNA: TGTGCCAGCTGGGGAGCGGGAGATGGCGAGCAGTACTTC.

In this sample, this clonotype turned up many times. V is TRBV19 and J is TRBJ2-7; D tentatively reads TRBD1 or TRBD2 (5 bases each). Germline V CDR1 and CDR2: LNHDA, SQIVND (reference sequence). The CDR3 totals 13 residues. V lost 7 bases to trimming and J lost 2 bases, with 12 bases between them. This CDR3 reads CASIGQGPYEQYF. As DNA, the CDR3 is TGTGCCAGTATCGGGCAGGGACCCTACGAGCAGTACTTC.

This clonotype was seen more than once but under ten times. J is TRBJ1-2 and V is TRBV12-3 or TRBV12-4; the D gene is possibly TRBD1 (5 bases). This CDR3 has 14 amino acids. Trimming took 7 bases from V and 3 from J, leaving 15 bases between them. The chain's CDR3 is CASIPDGGDYGYTF. The CDR3 region has the DNA TGTGCCAGCATTCCGGATGGGGGAGACTATGGCTACACCTTC.

At least ten counts were recorded for this clonotype. V and J are TRBV6-1 and TRBJ2-3; D is undetermined. V dropped 4 bases and J dropped 6 bases, with 11 bases sitting between them. CDR3 size: 13 residues. CDR1 is MNHNS and CDR2 is SASEGT in the germline V gene. The CDR3, as DNA: TGTGCCAGCAGTGGGTCCTTGGTGGATACGCAGTATTTT. The encoded protein is CASSGSLVDTQYF.

This clonotype was counted once. A much larger clone sits a single nucleotide away, making a read error possible. This chain links TRBV2 with TRBJ2-5; D gene ambiguous. This CDR3 spans 10 amino acids. V lost 5 bases and J 5 bases, leaving 3 bases between the germline ends. Germline assignment: CDR1 SNHLY and CDR2 FYNNEI. The CDR3 is CASSPETQYF. CDR3 in DNA: TGTGCCAGCAGTCCGGAGACCCAGTACTTC.

At least ten counts were recorded for this clonotype. V usage is TRBV12-3 or TRBV12-4 and J usage is TRBJ2-7; TRBD1 is a possible D gene (6 bases). CDR3 length: 12 residues. V gave up 6 bases and J gave up 3 bases, with 9 bases separating them. The CDR3 DNA reads as TGTGCCAGCAGAAAGGACAGCTACGAGCAGTACTTC. Translated, it gives CASRKDSYEQYF.